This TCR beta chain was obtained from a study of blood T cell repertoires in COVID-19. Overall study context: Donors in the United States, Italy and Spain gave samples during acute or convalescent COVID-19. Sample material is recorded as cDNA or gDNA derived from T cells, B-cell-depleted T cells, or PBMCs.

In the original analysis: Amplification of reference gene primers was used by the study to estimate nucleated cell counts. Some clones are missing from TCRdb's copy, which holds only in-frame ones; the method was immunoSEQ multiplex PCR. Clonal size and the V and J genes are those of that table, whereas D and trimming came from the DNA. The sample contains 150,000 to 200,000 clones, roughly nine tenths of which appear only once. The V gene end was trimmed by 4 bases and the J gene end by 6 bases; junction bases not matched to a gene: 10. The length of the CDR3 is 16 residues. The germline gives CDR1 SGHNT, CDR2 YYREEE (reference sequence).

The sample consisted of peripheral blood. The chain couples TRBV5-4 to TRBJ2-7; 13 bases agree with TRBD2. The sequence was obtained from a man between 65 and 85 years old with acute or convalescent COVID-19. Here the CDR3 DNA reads TGTGCCAGCAGCAGGGGCGGAGGACTAGCGGGAGTCGAGCAGTACTTC. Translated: CASSRGGGLAGVEQYF.